The rows below give T cell receptor beta chains drawn from one sample of a study of radiotherapy plus CTLA-4 blockade in lung cancer. Sequenced by immunoSEQ multiplex PCR; TCRdb stores in-frame clones only, minus some. The sample yields just over 60,000 clones, about 72% seen once. The material was peripheral blood, obtained from a patient treated with radiotherapy plus ipilimumab. The receptor set was obtained from a human donor with non-small cell lung cancer who had a complete response to radiotherapy plus ipilimumab. CDR3s include the opening cysteine and the closing phenylalanine or tryptophan. D genes are given only for firm matches. Part of the rows lack a size; the others show once, few, many or a class for expanded clones.

clone_size | d_call | j_call | v_call | cdr3_length | cdr3_aa | cdr3_nt
once | TRBD1 | TRBJ1-1 | TRBV7-6 | 15 | CASSSSRDRGLRAFF | TGTGCCAGCAGCTCCAGCCGGGACAGGGGACTACGAGCTTTCTTT
. | . | TRBJ1-2 | TRBV7-2 | 17 | CASRRPGQILANYGYTF | TGTGCCAGCAGAAGACCGGGACAAATCCTAGCTAACTATGGCTACACCTTC
few | TRBD2 | TRBJ2-1 | TRBV10-1 | 15 | CASSDGGSSYNEQFF | TGCGCCAGCAGTGATGGCGGGAGCTCCTACAATGAGCAGTTCTTC
. | . | TRBJ2-7 | TRBV30 | 14 | CAWSVERRGLGQYF | TGTGCCTGGAGTGTCGAGAGGCGGGGGCTAGGGCAGTACTTC
. | TRBD1 | TRBJ1-2 | TRBV6-1 | 13 | CASSEGTGPGYTF | TGTGCCAGCAGCGAAGGGACAGGCCCTGGCTACACCTTC
. | . | TRBJ2-1 | TRBV20-1 | 11 | CSARDMDEQFF | TGCAGTGCTAGAGATATGGATGAGCAGTTCTTC
. | . | TRBJ1-1 | TRBV19 | 13 | CASSIEIRTEAFF | TGTGCCAGTAGTATAGAGATACGGACTGAAGCTTTCTTT
. | . | TRBJ2-3 | TRBV7-8 | 15 | CASSTRLASTDTQYF | TGTGCCAGCAGCACGCGACTCGCTAGCACAGATACGCAGTATTTT
. | TRBD2 | TRBJ2-3 | TRBV13 | 19 | CASSSRLAGYSYGTDTQYF | TGTGCCAGCAGCTCCCGACTAGCGGGCTATTCGTACGGCACAGATACGCAGTATTTT
few | . | TRBJ2-2 | TRBV6-4 | 14 | CASSDSSDTGELFF | TGTGCCAGCAGTGACTCGAGCGACACCGGGGAGCTGTTTTTT
. | . | TRBJ1-5 | TRBV6-6 | 16 | CASRPGSPSSNQPQHF | TGTGCCAGCAGACCCGGGAGCCCCTCCAGCAATCAGCCCCAGCATTTT
. | . | TRBJ1-2 | TRBV5-6 | 15 | CASSLTEFNNYGYTF | TGTGCCAGCAGCTTAACAGAATTTAATAACTATGGCTACACCTTC
. | . | TRBJ1-4 | TRBV18 | 15 | CASSQWGDANEKLFF | TGTGCCAGCTCCCAGTGGGGGGATGCTAATGAAAAACTGTTTTTT
. | TRBD1 | TRBJ1-6 | TRBV9 | 14 | CASSIGTGGSPLHF | TGTGCCAGCAGCATCGGGACAGGGGGGTCACCCCTCCACTTT
. | . | TRBJ1-5 | TRBV19 | 16 | CASRPIGRLRNQPQHF | TGTGCCAGTAGACCAATCGGACGGTTAAGAAATCAGCCCCAGCATTTT
. | . | TRBJ1-1 | TRBV4-1 | 15 | CASSQGVTSLAEAFF | TGCGCCAGCAGCCAAGGCGTGACCTCCCTTGCTGAAGCTTTCTTT
few | . | TRBJ1-4 | TRBV28 | 14 | CASSLGQKNEKLFF | TGTGCCAGCAGTTTAGGGCAGAAAAATGAAAAACTGTTTTTT
. | . | TRBJ1-6 | TRBV7-2 | 14 | CASSLLFRDSPLHF | TGTGCCAGCAGCTTACTTTTCAGGGATTCACCCCTCCACTTT
. | . | TRBJ1-2 | TRBV19 | 15 | CASSIQEGQFYGYTF | TGTGCCAGTAGTATTCAGGAGGGCCAGTTCTATGGCTACACCTTC
. | . | TRBJ1-1 | TRBV12-5 | 12 | CASGLRLFEAFF | TGTGCTAGTGGTTTAAGGCTCTTTGAAGCTTTCTTT
. | . | TRBJ2-2 | TRBV10-3 | 13 | CAINFQGSGELFF | TGTGCCATCAATTTTCAGGGTTCCGGGGAGCTGTTTTTT
once | TRBD1 | TRBJ1-2 | TRBV19 | 16 | CASSISGLTGHYGYTF | TGTGCCAGTAGTATATCGGGATTGACAGGGCACTATGGCTACACCTTC
. | . | TRBJ2-6 | TRBV5-6 | 15 | CASSFNAAGANVLTF | TGTGCCAGCAGCTTTAATGCCGCCGGGGCCAACGTCCTGACTTTC
few | . | TRBJ2-3 | TRBV11-3 | 19 | CASSLSPRSGAWAGDTQYF | TGTGCCAGCAGCTTATCCCCCCGTAGCGGAGCTTGGGCGGGGGATACGCAGTATTTT
. | . | TRBJ2-3 | TRBV10-1 | 15 | CASSQQGSESDTQYF | TGCGCCAGCAGTCAACAGGGATCCGAGTCAGATACGCAGTATTTT
few | . | TRBJ1-5 | TRBV6-5 | 15 | CASSYSGRDSRPQHF | TGTGCCAGCAGTTACTCGGGACGGGATTCAAGGCCCCAGCATTTT
. | TRBD1 | TRBJ2-7 | TRBV7-6 | 14 | CASSLGQGAYEQYF | TGTGCCAGCAGCTTAGGACAGGGGGCCTACGAGCAGTACTTC
. | TRBD2 | TRBJ2-1 | TRBV4-1 | 16 | CASSQETSGFYNEQFF | TGCGCCAGCAGCCAAGAGACTAGCGGATTCTACAATGAGCAGTTCTTC
. | . | TRBJ1-5 | TRBV4-1 | 18 | CASSQDRGAIIGNQPQHF | TGCGCCAGCAGCCAAGATCGGGGGGCGATTATAGGCAATCAGCCCCAGCATTTT
few | TRBD1 | TRBJ2-5 | TRBV7-9 | 12 | CASSDREGTQYF | TGTGCCAGCAGCGACAGGGAAGGGACCCAGTACTTC
. | . | TRBJ1-1 | TRBV29-1 | 13 | CSVRKGRETEAFF | TGCAGCGTACGAAAGGGAAGGGAGACTGAAGCTTTCTTT
. | TRBD1 | TRBJ2-3 | TRBV7-9 | 15 | CASSSGTGTTDTQYF | TGTGCCAGCAGCTCCGGGACAGGAACAACAGATACGCAGTATTTT
. | . | TRBJ1-2 | TRBV30 | 11 | CAWSVGGGYTF | TGTGCCTGGAGTGTTGGAGGTGGCTACACCTTC
. | . | TRBJ2-5 | TRBV5-1 | 12 | CASSLAFATQYF | TGCGCCAGCAGCTTGGCCTTCGCGACCCAGTACTTC
. | TRBD1 | TRBJ1-4 | TRBV6-1 | 15 | CASSGRDRGGEKLFF | TGTGCCAGCAGTGGCCGGGACAGGGGAGGTGAAAAACTGTTTTTT
. | . | TRBJ2-1 | TRBV6-6 | 11 | CASSTRNEQFF | TGTGCCAGCAGCACTCGTAATGAGCAGTTCTTC
. | . | TRBJ1-2 | TRBV6-6 | 12 | CASSYQGDGYTF | TGTGCCAGCAGTTACCAGGGTGATGGCTACACCTTC
. | . | TRBJ1-4 | TRBV6-1 | 15 | CASSEALGRDEKLFF | TGTGCCAGCAGTGAGGCGTTGGGACGTGATGAAAAACTGTTTTTT
. | . | TRBJ1-4 | TRBV7-9 | 14 | CASSSMATNEKLFF | TGTGCCAGCAGCTCGATGGCAACTAATGAAAAACTGTTTTTT
few | . | TRBJ1-1 | TRBV10-3 | 14 | CAIRPEGRVTEAFF | TGTGCCATCAGGCCGGAGGGCAGGGTCACTGAAGCTTTCTTT
. | TRBD1 | TRBJ1-2 | TRBV23-1 | 17 | CASRAGQGAVSLYGYTF | TGCGCCAGCAGAGCCGGACAGGGGGCGGTCTCACTTTATGGCTACACCTTC
. | . | TRBJ2-3 | TRBV5-1 | 14 | CASSLNREPDTQYF | TGCGCCAGCAGCTTGAACCGGGAGCCAGATACGCAGTATTTT
. | . | TRBJ2-3 | TRBV7-9 | 9 | CAAGDTQYF | TGTGCCGCTGGCGATACGCAGTATTTT
. | . | TRBJ1-6 | TRBV19 | 14 | CASSIVSYNSPLHF | TGTGCCAGTAGTATAGTAAGCTATAATTCACCCCTCCACTTT
. | TRBD1 | TRBJ2-2 | TRBV6-6 | 16 | CASSYGGQGGTGELFF | TGTGCCAGCAGTTACGGGGGACAGGGAGGCACCGGGGAGCTGTTTTTT
. | . | TRBJ1-1 | TRBV30 | 14 | CAWSPTMTGTEAFF | TGTGCCTGGAGCCCCACTATGACAGGCACTGAAGCTTTCTTT
. | . | TRBJ1-5 | TRBV7-2 | 17 | CASSPGGAAASNQPQHF | TGTGCCAGCAGCCCCGGGGGGGCTGCCGCAAGCAATCAGCCCCAGCATTTT
. | TRBD1 | TRBJ1-4 | TRBV18 | 14 | CASSPGQGSEKLFF | TGTGCCAGCTCCCCGGGACAGGGTAGTGAAAAACTGTTTTTT
. | . | TRBJ1-2 | TRBV30 | 14 | CAWSVGRTHYGYTF | TGTGCCTGGAGTGTCGGCAGGACCCACTATGGCTACACCTTC